Below are 13 T cell receptor beta chains sequenced from a single sample in a study of blood T cell repertoires in COVID-19. Generated by immunoSEQ multiplex PCR, the TCRdb table keeps only in-frame clones and is missing some. Of around 320,000 clones in the sample, roughly 91% were seen once. The sequenced sample was PBMCs or T cells enriched from blood (not recorded which). These TCRs come from a woman aged 45-65 years who had been exposed to COVID-19.

This sequence joins TRBV5-8 and TRBJ2-3; maybe TRBD2 (5 bases). V was shortened by 5 bases and J by 3 bases, with 22 bases between the two germline ends. Germline V gene sequence: CDR1 SGHTS, CDR2 YDEGEE. This CDR3 spans 17 amino acids. The CDR3 region has the DNA TGTGCCAGCAGAGAGGGTTACAGTAGTTGGTGGACAGATACGCAGTATTTT. This sequence encodes CASREGYSSWWTDTQYF.

V and J are TRBV7-8 and TRBJ2-3, with TRBD1 matching 12 bases. This CDR3 has 16 amino acids. CDR1 is SGHVS and CDR2 is FQNEAQ in the germline V gene. V shed 3 bases and J 3 bases; nucleotides not matched to a gene: 4. DNA for the CDR3: TGTGCCAGCAGCTTCCGGGACAGGGGGCTGACAGATACGCAGTATTTT. Translated, it gives CASSFRDRGLTDTQYF.

This clone was observed a single time. The chain carries TRBV21-1 and TRBJ1-6. TRBV21-1 is recorded as a pseudogene. This CDR3 has 16 residues. CDR3 in amino acids: CASSKTKCDGDSPLHF. The CDR3 coding sequence is TGTGCCAGCAGCAAAACGAAGTGCGACGGGGATTCACCCCTCCACTTT.

This clone was detected only once. This chain links TRBV11-2 with TRBJ2-5, with TRBD2 matching 8 bases. The J segment lost 4 bases and the V segment lost 5 bases, leaving 9 bases of the junction unmatched. The CDR3 covers 15 residues. CDR1 and CDR2 (germline): SGHAT, FQNNGV. CDR3 nucleotides: TGTGCCAGCAGCCTTGATGGGACTAGACGAGAGACCCAGTACTTC. Translation: CASSLDGTRRETQYF.

The chain employs TRBV5-6 and TRBJ2-7; 10 nucleotides align to TRBD2. From germline, CDR1 is SGHDT and CDR2 YYEEEE. The length of the CDR3 is 16 residues. V was pared by 0 bases and J by 4 bases, with 7 bases of the junction left unmatched. The CDR3, as DNA: TGTGCCAGCAGCTTGGATAGCCTAGCGGGGGCTTACGAGCAGTACTTC. Amino acid sequence: CASSLDSLAGAYEQYF.

This chain links TRBV11-2 with TRBJ2-3; D possibly corresponds to TRBD1 (6 bases). The CDR3 length is 13 residues. Per germline, CDR1 SGHAT and CDR2 FQNNGV. Between the trimmed V and J ends, which lost 5 bases and 4 bases, there was a span of 10 bases. This CDR3 reads CASSTGQPDTQYF. CDR3 DNA sequence: TGTGCCAGCAGCACCGGACAGCCAGATACGCAGTATTTT.

This rearrangement joins TRBV10-3 to TRBJ2-3, with D perhaps matching TRBD1 (5 bases). The germline V gene encodes CDR1 ENHRY and CDR2 SYGVKD. V dropped 10 bases and J dropped 3 bases, with 11 bases sitting between them. The CDR3 has 12 amino acids. The CDR3 loop reads CASGSGTDTQYF. DNA for the CDR3: TGTGCCAGCGGATCAGGGACAGATACGCAGTATTTT.

The chain employs TRBV3-1 (or the pseudogene TRBV3-2) and TRBJ2-3; D might be TRBD1 (6 bases). The CDR3 consists of 13 residues. Germline V gene sequence: CDR1 LGHDT, CDR2 YNNKEL (reference sequence). The ends were cut back, 7 bases at V and 6 bases at J, with 14 bases in the middle. CDR3 nucleotides: TGTGCCAGCACCTGGGGGCCAGGGGATACGCAGTATTTT. Residues: CASTWGPGDTQYF.

The rearrangement links TRBV3-1 (or the pseudogene TRBV3-2) to TRBJ1-4; 9 nucleotides align to TRBD1. The CDR3 totals 15 residues. CDR1 is LGHDT and CDR2 is YNNKEL in the germline V gene (reference sequence). V was pared by 4 bases and J by 4 bases, with 4 bases of the junction left unmatched. CDR3: CASSLGQGRNEKLFF. For the CDR3, the DNA is TGTGCCAGCAGCCTGGGACAGGGCCGTAATGAAAAACTGTTTTTT.

This chain joins TRBV7-2 and TRBJ1-2; D uncertain. The V gene's germline CDR1 is SGHTA and CDR2 FQGNSA. The CDR3 runs 14 residues. V was shortened by 3 bases and J by 0 bases, with 8 bases between the two germline ends. CDR3 protein: CASSFSNSNYGYTF. Written as DNA, the CDR3 is TGTGCCAGCAGCTTCTCGAACTCTAACTATGGCTACACCTTC.

This clone has only a few counts. The chain is built from TRBV28 and TRBJ1-4; 7 bases line up with TRBD1. CDR1 and CDR2 from the germline V gene are MDHEN and SYDVKM. The length of the CDR3 is 14 residues. The ends lost 5 bases at V and 4 bases at J; junction bases unmatched: 4. The CDR3 loop reads CASSATGLNEKLFF. Written as DNA, the CDR3 is TGTGCCAGCAGTGCGACAGGGCTTAATGAAAAACTGTTTTTT.

CDR3 nucleotides: TGTGCCAGCAGTGAGGCAACGGGGAGGGAGACCCAGTACTTC. Protein product: CASSEATGRETQYF. The rearrangement links TRBV6-1 to TRBJ2-5; D is possibly TRBD2 (6 bases). The CDR3 consists of 14 residues. Trimming removed 3 bases from V and 5 bases from J, with 13 bases in between. Germline V gives CDR1 MNHNS, CDR2 SASEGT.

The chain has TRBV6-4 and TRBJ2-1; 8 bases align to TRBD2. Germline V gene data show CDR1 as MRHNA and CDR2 as SNTAGT. J lost 8 bases, V lost 6 bases, and 9 bases had no gene match. CDR3 length: 14 residues. DNA for the CDR3: TGTGCCAGCAGGGTGGATCGGGGGGGCTATGAGCAGTTCTTC. Its translation: CASRVDRGGYEQFF.